Listed below are T cell receptor beta chains from one sample, sequenced in a study of blood T cell repertoires in COVID-19. Only in-frame clones appear in the TCRdb table, and some are missing; sequencing was by immunoSEQ multiplex PCR. The sample consists of fewer than 250,000 clones, around four fifths of them appearing once. The specimen sequenced was peripheral blood. These receptors were obtained from a woman aged 60-70 years with active or convalescent COVID-19. The CDR3 runs from the conserved cysteine through the conserved F or W. The D gene is left open where the match is weak. Only some rows state a clone size, as once, few, many or a class for expanded clones.

J	size	V	D	CDR3	DNA
TRBJ1-2	few	TRBV29-1	-	CSVERGNDYGYTF	TGCAGCGTTGAACGGGGGAACGACTATGGCTACACCTTC
TRBJ2-3	-	TRBV5-8	-	CATRARLKDTQYF	TGTGCCACCCGCGCCAGGTTGAAAGATACGCAGTATTTT
TRBJ2-5	-	TRBV11-2	-	CASSFVFQETQYF	TGTGCCAGCAGCTTTGTATTCCAAGAGACCCAGTACTTC
TRBJ2-7	once	TRBV27	TRBD2	CASSSTSGIWNEQYF	TGTGCCAGCAGTTCGACTAGCGGGATCTGGAACGAGCAGTACTTC
TRBJ1-1	-	TRBV2	TRBD1	CASRDRPNTEAFF	TGTGCCAGCAGGGACAGGCCGAACACTGAAGCTTTCTTT
TRBJ1-6	-	TRBV5-8	-	CASSLSGVSPLHF	TGTGCCAGCAGCTTGTCAGGGGTTTCACCCCTCCACTTT
TRBJ2-5	-	TRBV6-2/TRBV6-3	-	CASSRGETQYF	TGTGCCAGCAGCCGAGGGGAGACCCAGTACTTC
TRBJ1-4	-	TRBV28	-	CASSFGTNNEKLFF	TGTGCCAGCAGTTTTGGGACAAATAATGAAAAACTGTTTTTT
TRBJ2-5	-	TRBV5-1	TRBD1	CASRPLTGAGETQYF	TGCGCCAGCAGACCATTAACAGGGGCCGGGGAGACCCAGTACTTC
TRBJ1-1	-	TRBV10-2	-	CASTEAGITEAFF	TGCGCCAGCACCGAGGCAGGGATCACTGAAGCTTTCTTT
TRBJ2-7	-	TRBV6-5	TRBD1	CASSYSDRDYEQYF	TGTGCCAGCAGTTATTCTGACAGGGATTACGAGCAGTACTTC
TRBJ1-2	-	TRBV2	TRBD1	CASTVGTGGDGYTF	TGTGCCAGCACGGTTGGGACAGGGGGGGATGGCTACACCTTC
TRBJ1-6	-	TRBV4-1	TRBD1	CASSRSWGQGNSPLHF	TGCGCCAGCAGCCGATCGTGGGGACAGGGTAATTCACCCCTCCACTTT
TRBJ2-3	-	TRBV18	TRBD2	CASSRLADVDTQYF	TGTGCCAGCTCACGACTAGCGGACGTGGATACGCAGTATTTT
TRBJ2-1	many	TRBV6-5	-	CASSYRRVRDEQFF	TGTGCCAGCAGTTACAGGCGGGTCCGGGATGAGCAGTTCTTC
TRBJ2-3	-	TRBV13	TRBD1	CASSEQGASTDTQYF	TGTGCCAGCAGCGAACAGGGGGCGAGCACAGATACGCAGTATTTT
TRBJ2-3	once	TRBV7-7	-	CASSPILDADTQYF	TGTGCTAGCAGCCCCATACTAGACGCAGATACGCAGTATTTT
TRBJ2-2	-	TRBV18	TRBD1	CASSPNQGGANTGELFF	TGTGCCAGCTCACCAAATCAAGGGGGCGCGAACACCGGGGAGCTGTTTTTT
TRBJ2-1	-	TRBV9	TRBD2	CASSAGGSNEQFF	TGTGCCAGCAGCGCCGGGGGGAGCAATGAGCAGTTCTTC
TRBJ2-7	-	TRBV18	TRBD2	CASSPREDEQYF	TGTGCCAGCTCTCCCCGGGAGGACGAGCAGTACTTC
TRBJ2-5	-	TRBV10-3	-	CAIRDGRQETQYF	TGTGCCATCCGGGACGGGAGACAAGAGACCCAGTACTTC
TRBJ2-5	-	TRBV3-1/TRBV3-2	TRBD2	CASSQMIPSGGETQYF	TGTGCCAGCAGCCAAATGATCCCCAGCGGGGGAGAGACCCAGTACTTC
TRBJ1-2	-	TRBV6-5	TRBD1	CASSPTTGGWGYTF	TGTGCCAGCAGCCCCACGACAGGGGGCTGGGGCTACACCTTC
TRBJ1-2	-	TRBV19	-	CASSIDRGNSRPNYGYTF	TGTGCCAGTAGTATAGATCGGGGGAACTCCAGACCCAACTATGGCTACACCTTC
TRBJ2-1	-	TRBV5-1	-	CASSLVLYSSYNEQFF	TGCGCCAGCAGCTTGGTACTCTACAGCTCCTACAATGAGCAGTTCTTC
TRBJ1-2	-	TRBV6-6	TRBD1	CASSKNLGTVNYGYTF	TGTGCCAGCAGTAAAAACCTGGGGACAGTTAACTATGGCTACACCTTC
TRBJ2-7	-	TRBV11-3	TRBD1	CASSPQQGAREIEQYF	TGTGCCAGCAGCCCCCAACAGGGGGCGCGGGAAATCGAGCAGTACTTC
TRBJ2-7	-	TRBV6-5	TRBD1	CASSPDRGQESEQYF	TGTGCCAGCAGTCCCGACCGGGGACAGGAGAGCGAGCAGTACTTC
TRBJ1-3	-	TRBV30	-	CAWSLNLHQRSSGNTIYF	TGTGCCTGGAGTCTAAATTTACACCAGCGGAGCTCTGGAAACACCATATATTTT
TRBJ2-1	-	TRBV7-2	-	CASSRGWGANEQFF	TGTGCCAGCAGCCGGGGGTGGGGAGCCAATGAGCAGTTCTTC
TRBJ1-2	-	TRBV5-1	-	CASSLAAGDGYTF	TGCGCCAGCAGCTTGGCGGCAGGGGATGGCTACACCTTC
TRBJ2-7	-	TRBV11-3	TRBD1	CASSFQGAIYEQYF	TGTGCCAGCAGCTTCCAGGGGGCCATTTACGAGCAGTACTTC
TRBJ2-5	-	TRBV3-1/TRBV3-2	TRBD2	CASSYTTETLAGKTQYF	TGTGCCAGCAGCTACACGACCGAAACACTAGCGGGGAAGACCCAGTACTTC
TRBJ1-5	once	TRBV19	TRBD1	CASRDHLGQGRNQPQHF	TGTGCCAGTAGGGACCATCTGGGACAGGGCCGCAATCAGCCCCAGCATTTT
TRBJ1-2	-	TRBV7-8	TRBD1	CASSSFSGTGGWGYTF	TGTGCCAGCAGCTCATTTTCCGGGACAGGGGGCTGGGGCTACACCTTC
TRBJ2-3	once	TRBV4-1	TRBD2	CASSQETSGGTDTQYF	TGCGCCAGCAGCCAAGAAACTAGCGGGGGCACAGATACGCAGTATTTT
TRBJ2-5	-	TRBV11-3	TRBD1	CASRTGTGVFQETQYF	TGTGCCAGCAGGACCGGGACAGGGGTGTTCCAAGAGACCCAGTACTTC
TRBJ2-3	-	TRBV15	TRBD1	CATSRPPGTATDTQYF	TGTGCCACCAGCAGACCGCCCGGGACAGCCACAGATACGCAGTATTTT
TRBJ2-2	-	TRBV9	TRBD2	CASSEGPGLAGEMGTGELFF	TGTGCCAGCAGCGAGGGTCCGGGACTAGCGGGTGAGATGGGCACCGGGGAGCTGTTTTTT
TRBJ2-3	-	TRBV4-1	-	CASSQEETISTDTQYF	TGCGCCAGCAGCCAAGAGGAGACGATTAGCACAGATACGCAGTATTTT
TRBJ2-7	once	TRBV11-3	TRBD2	CASSWGNWREGGHEQYF	TGTGCCAGCAGCTGGGGGAACTGGCGGGAGGGCGGCCACGAGCAGTACTTC
TRBJ1-6	-	TRBV7-2	-	CASSLHGGQNSPLHF	TGTGCCAGCAGCCTCCATGGTGGGCAGAATTCACCCCTCCACTTT
TRBJ1-2	-	TRBV2	TRBD1	CASSERTGGDYGYTF	TGTGCCAGCAGTGAAAGGACAGGGGGAGACTATGGCTACACCTTC
TRBJ1-1	-	TRBV30	TRBD1	CAWSVLEQGAEAFF	TGTGCCTGGAGTGTATTGGAACAGGGGGCTGAAGCTTTCTTT